This T cell receptor (beta chain) was retrieved from a study of OX40 agonist ivuxolimab in advanced cancers. Across the whole study: Males comprised 82.7% of the group, whose mean age was approximately 62 years (range 23 to 79).

Germline V gene lookup returns CDR1 SGHTA and CDR2 FQGNSA. The CDR3 spans 15 residues. The V and J ends lost 4 bases and 0 bases, in that order; junction bases with no gene match: 2. As for this clone: Antigen specificity is unknown.

Profiled with immunoSEQ multiplex PCR; TCRdb holds only in-frame clones, not every one. Among 60,000 to 70,000 clones listed, around 87% were seen once. Whole-study findings and limits: Within 6 weeks, CD4+ and CD8+ blood T cells expanded clonally at 0.1 to 3.0 mg/kg.

The specimen was CD4+ or CD8+ T cells sorted from blood, collected in a trial of the OX40 agonist ivuxolimab. The chain joins TRBV7-2 to TRBJ2-7, with 11 bases aligning to TRBD2. This TCR was sampled from an adult with an advanced solid tumor such as melanoma, head and neck, liver or kidney cancer. The CDR3 protein is CASSYTSGSSYEQYF. CDR3 in DNA: TGTGCCAGCAGCTACACTAGCGGGAGCTCCTACGAGCAGTACTTC.